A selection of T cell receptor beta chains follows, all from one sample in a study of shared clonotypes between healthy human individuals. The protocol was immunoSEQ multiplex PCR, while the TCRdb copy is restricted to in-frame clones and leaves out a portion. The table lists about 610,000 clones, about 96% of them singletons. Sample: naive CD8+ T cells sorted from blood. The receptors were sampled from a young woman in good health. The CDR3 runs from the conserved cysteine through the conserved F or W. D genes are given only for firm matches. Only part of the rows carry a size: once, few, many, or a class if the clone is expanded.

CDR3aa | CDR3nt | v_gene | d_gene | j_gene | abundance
CASRPQAKNEKLFF | TGTGCCAGCAGACCACAGGCCAAAAATGAAAAACTGTTTTTT | TRBV7-6 | . | TRBJ1-4 | .
CASSSRQSSYEQYF | TGCGCCAGCAGCAGCCGCCAGAGCTCCTACGAGCAGTACTTC | TRBV4-1 | . | TRBJ2-7 | .
CASSGATYNEQFF | TGTGCCAGTTCGGGAGCTACCTACAATGAGCAGTTCTTC | TRBV9 | . | TRBJ2-1 | .
CASSTNRDSANTGELFF | TGTGCCAGCAGTACAAACCGGGATAGCGCGAACACCGGGGAGCTGTTTTTT | TRBV28 | . | TRBJ2-2 | .
CASSTITNPYNEQFF | TGTGCCAGCAGTACTATAACTAATCCCTACAATGAGCAGTTCTTC | TRBV28 | . | TRBJ2-1 | once
CATRDRGQETQYF | TGTGCCACCCGGGACAGGGGGCAGGAGACCCAGTACTTC | TRBV15 | TRBD1 | TRBJ2-5 | .
CASSEFRTINTIYF | TGTGCCAGCAGTGAATTTCGGACTATCAACACCATATATTTT | TRBV6-1 | . | TRBJ1-3 | .
CASSYVIGSGGYTF | TGTGCCAGCAGTTACGTTATAGGGTCCGGAGGCTACACCTTC | TRBV6-5 | . | TRBJ1-2 | .
CASSPFGGASSYNEQFF | TGTGCCAGCAGTCCCTTCGGGGGAGCAAGCTCCTACAATGAGCAGTTCTTC | TRBV28 | . | TRBJ2-1 | .
CASTDKTGGEQYF | TGTGCCAGCACCGACAAGACAGGGGGCGAGCAGTACTTC | TRBV27 | TRBD1 | TRBJ2-7 | .
CASSDFDYEQYF | TGTGCCAGCAGTGACTTCGACTACGAGCAGTACTTC | TRBV6-4 | . | TRBJ2-7 | .
CAIGGTGGSGNQPQHF | TGTGCCATCGGGGGGACCGGGGGTAGTGGCAATCAGCCCCAGCATTTT | TRBV28 | . | TRBJ1-5 | .
CASSLAGESYEQFF | TGTGCCAGCAGTTTAGCGGGAGAAAGCTATGAGCAGTTCTTC | TRBV27 | TRBD2 | TRBJ2-1 | .
CASSQDSRGAGEQYF | TGCGCCAGCAGCCAAGATTCCAGGGGTGCGGGCGAGCAGTACTTC | TRBV4-1 | . | TRBJ2-7 | .
CASSQKPGQGEKYSYEQYF | TGTGCCAGCTCGCAGAAACCGGGACAGGGAGAAAAATACTCCTACGAGCAGTACTTC | TRBV18 | TRBD1 | TRBJ2-7 | .
CASSEGWMGNTEAFF | TGTGCCAGCAGTGAAGGTTGGATGGGAAACACTGAAGCTTTCTTT | TRBV6-1 | . | TRBJ1-1 | .
CASSFLLAGLTGELFF | TGTGCCAGCAGTTTCCTTCTAGCGGGACTCACCGGGGAGCTGTTTTTT | TRBV6-5 | TRBD2 | TRBJ2-2 | .
CASTETSGRIGEQFF | TGTGCCAGCACCGAAACTAGCGGGAGAATTGGTGAGCAGTTCTTC | TRBV2 | TRBD2 | TRBJ2-1 | .
CASSSGPGYTEAFF | TGCGCCAGCAGCTCAGGCCCAGGGTACACTGAAGCTTTCTTT | TRBV5-1 | . | TRBJ1-1 | once
CASSQDLSRVWEKLFF | TGTGCCAGCAGCCAAGATCTTAGTAGGGTTTGGGAAAAACTGTTTTTT | TRBV4-2 | . | TRBJ1-4 | .
CASSLRVPKEHSDEQFF | TGTGCCAGCAGCTTGAGGGTACCCAAGGAACACTCGGATGAGCAGTTCTTC | TRBV5-6 | . | TRBJ2-1 | .
CASSLSQEGGSYEQYF | TGTGCCAGCAGTTTATCGCAGGAGGGTGGGTCCTACGAGCAGTACTTC | TRBV27 | . | TRBJ2-7 | .
CASSFGPSYEQYF | TGTGCCAGTTCCTTCGGGCCCTCCTACGAGCAGTACTTC | TRBV19 | . | TRBJ2-7 | .
CASSQDTYGYTF | TGTGCCAGCAGTCAGGACACCTATGGCTACACCTTC | TRBV6-5 | . | TRBJ1-2 | .
CASSSGDQPQHF | TGCGCCAGCAGCAGCGGGGATCAGCCCCAGCATTTT | TRBV4-1 | . | TRBJ1-5 | .
CASDITSSSTDTQYF | TGTGCCAGCGACATCACCTCATCCAGCACAGATACGCAGTATTTT | TRBV2 | . | TRBJ2-3 | .
CASSARVLRDNEQFF | TGTGCCAGCAGTGCTCGGGTTTTGCGGGACAATGAGCAGTTCTTC | TRBV2 | . | TRBJ2-1 | once
CASSRGAEQYF | TGTGCCAGTAGTAGGGGTGCCGAGCAGTACTTC | TRBV19 | . | TRBJ2-7 | once
CASSLISSHLTDTQYF | TGTGCCAGCAGCTTGATATCCAGCCACCTCACAGATACGCAGTATTTT | TRBV5-6 | . | TRBJ2-3 | .
CASTQDGAPSTGELFF | TGCGCCAGCACCCAAGACGGGGCTCCGAGCACCGGGGAGCTGTTTTTT | TRBV4-1 | . | TRBJ2-2 | once
CASSPGGERYYTEAFF | TGTGCCAGCAGTCCCGGGGGGGAAAGGTACTACACTGAAGCTTTCTTT | TRBV5-6 | . | TRBJ1-1 | .
CASSHSTVNAGVDYNEQFF | TGTGCCAGCAGCCACAGTACGGTTAATGCGGGAGTAGACTACAATGAGCAGTTCTTC | TRBV14 | TRBD2 | TRBJ2-1 | .
CASTPRWGAGNTIYF | TGTGCCAGTACTCCAAGGTGGGGGGCTGGAAACACCATATATTTT | TRBV19 | . | TRBJ1-3 | .
CASTGNSLEQYF | TGCGCCAGCACGGGGAACTCTCTCGAGCAGTACTTC | TRBV5-1 | . | TRBJ2-7 | .
CASSAPSEGLAGDRFTGELFF | TGTGCCAGCAGCGCCCCCTCCGAGGGGCTAGCGGGAGACCGATTCACCGGGGAGCTGTTTTTT | TRBV9 | TRBD2 | TRBJ2-2 | .
CASSLLAHDMPQHF | TGTGCCAGCAGTTTATTAGCCCATGACATGCCCCAGCATTTT | TRBV27 | . | TRBJ1-5 | .
CASSLTNTGELFF | TGTGCCAGCAGTCTAACGAACACCGGGGAGCTGTTTTTT | TRBV9 | . | TRBJ2-2 | .
CASSPVFGSGANVLTF | TGTGCCAGCAGTCCGGTGTTTGGGTCTGGGGCCAACGTCCTGACTTTC | TRBV27 | . | TRBJ2-6 | once
CASSFGSLGTRVTGYTF | TGTGCCAGCAGTTTTGGGAGCTTAGGGACACGGGTTACGGGCTACACCTTC | TRBV27 | . | TRBJ1-2 | .
CASSEPGQGNYGYTF | TGTGCCAGCAGCGAGCCGGGACAGGGGAACTATGGCTACACCTTC | TRBV9 | TRBD1 | TRBJ1-2 | .
CASSLSLAGGPGELFF | TGTGCCAGCAGCTTAAGTCTAGCGGGAGGGCCCGGGGAGCTGTTTTTT | TRBV7-3 | TRBD2 | TRBJ2-2 | once
CATSRQHTYNEQFF | TGTGCCACCAGCAGACAACATACTTACAATGAACAGTTCTTC | TRBV15 | . | TRBJ2-1 | .
CASSFGGYEQYF | TGTGCCAGCAGCTTTGGAGGTTACGAGCAGTACTTC | TRBV11-2 | . | TRBJ2-7 | .
CASRRLTNTGELFF | TGTGCCAGTAGACGACTCACAAACACCGGGGAGCTGTTTTTT | TRBV19 | . | TRBJ2-2 | .
CSVEGGYTDTQYF | TGCAGCGTTGAAGGCGGCTACACAGATACGCAGTATTTT | TRBV29-1 | . | TRBJ2-3 | once
CASSTPPDYEQYF | TGTGCCAGTAGTACCCCACCCGACTACGAGCAGTACTTC | TRBV19 | . | TRBJ2-7 | .
CASSLVVVGTGQETQYF | TGTGCCAGCAGCTTAGTGGTTGTCGGGACAGGACAAGAGACCCAGTACTTC | TRBV7-8 | TRBD1 | TRBJ2-5 | .
CAWRPPHAETQYF | TGTGCCTGGAGGCCCCCCCATGCGGAGACCCAGTACTTC | TRBV30 | . | TRBJ2-5 | .
CASSEGYGYTF | TGTGCCAGCAGTGAAGGCTATGGCTACACCTTC | TRBV6-1 | . | TRBJ1-2 | .
CASSQKAATGPQHF | TGTGCCAGCAGCCAAAAGGCGGCGACGGGGCCCCAGCATTTT | TRBV4-2 | . | TRBJ1-5 | .
CAWSVSSPYRTYRQETQYF | TGTGCCTGGAGTGTATCTAGCCCATATAGGACGTATCGCCAAGAGACCCAGTACTTC | TRBV30 | . | TRBJ2-5 | .